Shown below are 3 T cell receptor beta chains from a single sample sequenced in a study of identical twins. TCRdb re-called the 5' RACE reads through MiXCR, storing one row per CDR3 protein. The sample consists of around 300,000 distinct CDR3 sequences, more than 6.5% of them appearing once. Another study also made use of these data, one on yellow fever vaccine responses in identical twins.

Material for sequencing was memory (CD45RO+) T cells sorted from blood. The receptor source for this set is a woman in her late teens or twenties in good health.

This clonotype occurred a few times. The junction and the germline gene differ at one end; a read error may be behind it. J is TRBJ2-3 and V is TRBV3-1; 7 positions agree with TRBD1. The germline V gene encodes CDR1 LGHDT and CDR2 YNNKEL (reference sequence). The CDR3 has 13 residues. The CDR3 region has the DNA TGTGCCAGCAGCCAAAAAGGGACAGCTACGCAGTATTTT. Its translation: CASSQKGTATQYF.

V gene TRBV2 combines with J gene TRBJ2-5, with 12 bases fitting TRBD2. The germline CDR1 and CDR2 sequences are SNHLY and FYNNEI. The length of the CDR3 is 14 residues. J gave up 5 bases and V 6 bases, and 4 bases lay outside the gene matches. This chain's CDR3 is CASSFGTSGETQYF. The CDR3 DNA is TGTGCCAGCAGCTTCGGGACTAGCGGGGAGACCCAGTACTTC.

The chain couples TRBV7-2 to TRBJ1-1; TRBD1 might be the D (6 bases). Trimming pared 7 bases from V and 4 bases from J, leaving 13 bases between. Germline lookup yields CDR1 SGHTA and CDR2 FQGNSA. The CDR3 consists of 13 residues. CDR3 DNA sequence: TGTGCCAGCAATAAAGACAGGCCCACTGAAGCTTTCTTT. This translates into CASNKDRPTEAFF.